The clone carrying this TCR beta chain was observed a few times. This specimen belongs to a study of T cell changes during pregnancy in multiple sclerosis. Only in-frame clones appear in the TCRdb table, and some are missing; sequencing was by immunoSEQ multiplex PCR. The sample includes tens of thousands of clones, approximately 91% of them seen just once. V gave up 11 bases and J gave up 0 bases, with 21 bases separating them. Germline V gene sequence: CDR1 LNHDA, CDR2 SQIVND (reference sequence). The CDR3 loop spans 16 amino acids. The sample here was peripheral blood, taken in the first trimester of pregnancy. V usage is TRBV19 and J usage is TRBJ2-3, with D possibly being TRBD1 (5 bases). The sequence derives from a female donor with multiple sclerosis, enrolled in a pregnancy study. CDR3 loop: CAASKGMVPSTDTQYF. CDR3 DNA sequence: TGTGCCGCATCAAAGGGGATGGTTCCTAGCACAGATACGCAGTATTTT.